This T cell receptor beta chain emerged from a study of memory CD4+ T cells and cytomegalovirus serostatus. Study-level results: Suggested: most of the CMV-linked TCR signature lies in CD4+ memory cells.

The data were produced by immunoSEQ multiplex PCR, yet TCRdb's version contains in-frame clones alone and is incomplete. Among tens of thousands of clones listed, less than 85% were seen once. This clone was picked up a small number of times. The antigen is not known. Single viable CD3+CD4+CD8-CD45RO+ cells were sorted as the memory CD4+ T cells. V lost 4 bases to trimming and J lost 0 bases, with 36 bases between them. There are 24 residues in the CDR3. CDR1 LGHNA and CDR2 YNFKEQ come from the germline V gene. The TCR comes from an adult in good health and CMV-seronegative. Sequencing was carried out using memory CD4+ T cells from blood. This chain joins TRBV4-2 and TRBJ1-4; D remains ambiguous. Written as DNA, the CDR3 is TGTGCCAGCAGCCCGTATCGGAGCACTACCCAACAAACCCCTGGGTTTTCAACTAATGAAAAACTGTTTTTT. It specifies CASSPYRSTTQQTPGFSTNEKLFF.